A single sample is the source of the 22 T cell receptor beta chains below, sequenced in a study of T cell responses to AZD1222 COVID-19 vaccine. The table came from immunoSEQ multiplex PCR; TCRdb's copy has only in-frame clones and leaves some out. This table has tens of thousands of clones, around 84% appearing once. This specimen was peripheral blood, taken 28 days after the second AZD1222 dose. The receptor set was obtained from an adult who received the AZD1222 COVID-19 vaccine.

The chain is built from TRBV29-1 and TRBJ2-3; maybe TRBD2 (6 bases). Germline assignment: CDR1 SQVTM and CDR2 ANQGSEA. CDR3 size: 13 residues. V lost 2 bases, J lost 2 bases, and 8 bases lay in between. This CDR3 reads CSVERGTTDTQYF. The CDR3 DNA is TGCAGCGTTGAACGGGGGACCACAGATACGCAGTATTTT.

The rearrangement joins TRBV28 to TRBJ2-2, with 8 bases that match TRBD2. Germline V gene sequence: CDR1 MDHEN, CDR2 SYDVKM. The ends lost 8 bases at V and 0 bases at J; junction bases unmatched: 2. CDR3 length equals 14 residues. The CDR3 DNA reads TGTGCCAGCCAGGGACTAGCGAACACCGGGGAGCTGTTTTTT. This encodes CASQGLANTGELFF.

CDR3 nucleotides: TGTGCCAGCAGCTTGCTGGGAAACACCATATATTTT. It yields the protein CASSLLGNTIYF. The rearrangement uses TRBV5-4 and TRBJ1-3; D unresolved. The germline gives CDR1 SGHNT, CDR2 YYREEE (reference sequence). The V and J ends lost 1 base and 4 bases respectively, with 3 bases between them. The CDR3 covers 12 residues.

The V call is TRBV5-1, the J call TRBJ1-1, with 8 bases identical to TRBD1. V trimming: 0 bases; J trimming: 2 bases; junction bases outside the gene matches: 15. This CDR3 is 19 amino acids long. CDR1 and CDR2 from the germline V gene are SGHRS and YFSETQ. The CDR3 sequence is CASSLGGTGPARGNTEAFF. The CDR3, as DNA: TGCGCCAGCAGCTTGGGGGGGACAGGCCCGGCGAGAGGAAACACTGAAGCTTTCTTT.

This clone has just a few counts. The rearrangement links TRBV4-1 to TRBJ2-5, with TRBD2 matching 7 bases. Trimming cost V 6 bases and J 3 bases; bases outside gene matches: 4. The germline CDR1 and CDR2 sequences are MGHRA and YSYEKL. The CDR3 extends over 13 amino acids. The CDR3 DNA reads as TGCGCCAGCAGGTTGAGCGGGGAAGAGACCCAGTACTTC. Translating gives CASRLSGEETQYF.

The J gene is TRBJ2-3, the V gene TRBV28; tentatively, D is TRBD1 (6 bases). The germline V gene encodes CDR1 MDHEN and CDR2 SYDVKM. V lost 2 bases to trimming and J lost 4 bases, with 13 bases between them. This CDR3 contains 15 residues. This chain's CDR3 is CASSLARGRADTQYF. The CDR3 DNA reads TGTGCCAGCAGTTTAGCCAGGGGCAGGGCAGATACGCAGTATTTT.

The chain carries TRBV6-5 and TRBJ2-3; TRBD2 aligns across 10 bases. The CDR3 sequence is 16 residues long. Germline V gene data show CDR1 as MNHEY and CDR2 as SVGAGI. The V segment lost 0 bases and the J segment 3 bases; nucleotides outside the gene matches: 3. For the CDR3, the DNA is TGTGCCAGCAGTTACTCCGGACTAGCGGTAACAGATACGCAGTATTTT. This encodes CASSYSGLAVTDTQYF.

Only a few counts were recorded for this clone. This chain uses TRBV6-5 with TRBJ2-1; TRBD2 aligns across 7 bases. Germline CDR1 reads MNHEY; CDR2 reads SVGAGI. V trimming: 1 base; J trimming: 6 bases; junction bases outside the gene matches: 0. This CDR3 has 13 residues. CDR3 bases: TGTGCCAGCAGTTACTGGGAGGGCAATGAGCAGTTCTTC. Translation: CASSYWEGNEQFF.

The V and J genes are TRBV27 and TRBJ2-7; D remains unclear. V was clipped by 0 bases and J by 5 bases, with 11 bases between them. The CDR3 extends over 14 amino acids. Germline values: CDR1 MNHEY, CDR2 SMNVEV (reference sequence). This CDR3 is CASSLSMTVHEQYF. The CDR3 nucleotides read TGTGCCAGCAGTTTATCGATGACCGTCCACGAGCAGTACTTC.

V is TRBV29-1 and J is TRBJ2-7, with D uncertain. CDR1 SQVTM and CDR2 ANQGSEA come from the germline V gene. The ends were cut back, 1 base at V and 1 base at J, with 5 bases in the middle. This CDR3 contains 12 residues. The CDR3 nucleotides are TGCAGCGTTGAAGTCGTGTCCTACGAGCAGTACTTC. It specifies CSVEVVSYEQYF.

This chain connects TRBV19 to TRBJ2-2, with 7 nucleotides matching TRBD1. The V segment lost 6 bases and the J segment 1 base; nucleotides outside the gene matches: 5. Germline CDR1 reads LNHDA; CDR2 reads SQIVND (reference sequence). The CDR3 runs to 15 residues. In DNA form, the CDR3 reads TGTGCCAGTAGGCAGGACAGGAGGAACACCGGGGAGCTGTTTTTT. Amino acid sequence: CASRQDRRNTGELFF.

This clone appeared a single time. The rearrangement links TRBV2 to TRBJ1-2, with D unresolved. This CDR3 has 12 amino acids. V was shortened by 11 bases and J by 4 bases, with 14 bases between the two germline ends. CDR1 and CDR2 (germline): SNHLY, FYNNEI. CDR3 sequence (DNA): TGTGCCTCCTCCGCGCTGGGCTATGGCTACACCTTC. Translating it yields CASSALGYGYTF.

The V call is TRBV7-4, the J call TRBJ2-7; the D gene could be TRBD1 or TRBD2 (5 bases each). Germline V gene lookup returns CDR1 SGHVT and CDR2 SQSDAQ. V was shortened by 5 bases and J by 2 bases, with 13 bases between the two germline ends. The CDR3 extends over 14 amino acids. The CDR3 sequence: CASSPGTHPYEQYF. CDR3 nucleotides: TGTGCCAGCAGCCCCGGGACCCACCCCTACGAGCAGTACTTC.

The chain has TRBV9 and TRBJ2-5, with D perhaps matching TRBD1 (7 bases). Germline loops: CDR1 SGDLS, CDR2 YYNGEE. Trimming took off 4 bases at V and 1 base at J, with 17 bases between the two ends. CDR3 length equals 16 residues. The CDR3 is CASSPSGGGPQETQYF. The CDR3 nucleotides read TGTGCCAGCAGCCCTTCAGGGGGAGGCCCCCAAGAGACCCAGTACTTC.

The chain couples TRBV28 to TRBJ1-5; the D is unclear. Germline CDR1 and CDR2: MDHEN and SYDVKM. The CDR3 contains 12 residues. V was clipped by 6 bases and J by 8 bases, with 11 bases between them. Here the CDR3 DNA reads TGTGCCAGCAGACAGTCCCAAGAGCCCCAGCATTTT. Residues: CASRQSQEPQHF.

In its sample, this clone was seen a few times. The chain joins TRBV12-3 or TRBV12-4 to TRBJ2-5; D is uncertain. V lost 8 bases to trimming and J lost 5 bases, with 6 bases between them. The CDR3 has 10 residues. CDR3 amino acids: CASGGETQYF. CDR3 coding DNA: TGTGCCAGCGGTGGGGAGACCCAGTACTTC.

The chain joins TRBV27 to TRBJ1-5, with a tentative D call TRBD1 (6 bases). The germline CDR1 and CDR2 sequences are MNHEY and SMNVEV (reference sequence). The CDR3 has 15 amino acids. The ends were cut back, 2 bases at V and 4 bases at J, with 12 bases in the middle. CDR3 region: CASSLNRERNQPQHF. The DNA for the CDR3 is TGTGCCAGCAGTTTAAACAGGGAGCGTAATCAGCCCCAGCATTTT.

V gene TRBV11-2 combines with J gene TRBJ1-4; D is unresolved. V dropped 4 bases and J dropped 2 bases, with 8 bases sitting between them. The CDR3 contains 14 residues. Germline CDR1 is SGHAT and CDR2 is FQNNGV. The CDR3 spells CASSSPWTNEKLFF. CDR3 nucleotide sequence: TGTGCCAGCAGCTCGCCGTGGACTAATGAAAAACTGTTTTTT.

V usage is TRBV19 and J usage is TRBJ2-1, with D perhaps matching TRBD2 (6 bases). The CDR3 covers 13 residues. Trimming pared 9 bases from V and 7 bases from J, leaving 16 bases between. Germline V gives CDR1 LNHDA, CDR2 SQIVND (reference sequence). The CDR3 coding sequence is TGTGCCAGCTCTAAGGAGGGCCGTAATGAGCAGTTCTTC. It specifies CASSKEGRNEQFF. The full variable domain, with the rest looked up from reference TRBV19 and TRBJ2-1, is DGGITQSPKYLFRKEGQNVTLSCEQNLNHDAMYWYRQDPGQGLRLIYYSQIVNDFQKGDIAEGYSVSREKKESFPLTVTSAQKNPTAFYLCASSKEGRNEQFFGPGTRLTVL.

This sequence joins TRBV27 and TRBJ1-1, with D hard to call. The V end was cut by 6 bases, the J end by 1 base, with 6 bases between. The length of the CDR3 is 12 residues. The germline V gene has CDR1 MNHEY and CDR2 SMNVEV (reference sequence). CDR3 sequence: CASRRGNTEAFF. CDR3 bases: TGTGCCAGCAGGCGGGGGAACACTGAAGCTTTCTTT.

J is TRBJ1-5 and V is TRBV28; the D is unclear. Germline CDR1 is MDHEN and CDR2 is SYDVKM. This CDR3 region has 14 residues. The ends were cut back, 5 bases at V and 1 base at J, with 9 bases in the middle. This CDR3 reads CASSLGTSNQPQHF. CDR3 nucleotides: TGTGCCAGCAGTCTGGGCACCAGCAATCAGCCCCAGCATTTT.

V is TRBV3-1 (or the pseudogene TRBV3-2) and J is TRBJ2-5, with no clear D. V was clipped by 4 bases and J by 0 bases, with 6 bases between them. The CDR3 spans 13 residues. Per the germline V gene, CDR1 is LGHDT and CDR2 is YNNKEL (reference sequence). The chain's CDR3 is CASSLLYQETQYF. The CDR3 bases are TGTGCCAGCAGCCTCCTGTACCAAGAGACCCAGTACTTC.